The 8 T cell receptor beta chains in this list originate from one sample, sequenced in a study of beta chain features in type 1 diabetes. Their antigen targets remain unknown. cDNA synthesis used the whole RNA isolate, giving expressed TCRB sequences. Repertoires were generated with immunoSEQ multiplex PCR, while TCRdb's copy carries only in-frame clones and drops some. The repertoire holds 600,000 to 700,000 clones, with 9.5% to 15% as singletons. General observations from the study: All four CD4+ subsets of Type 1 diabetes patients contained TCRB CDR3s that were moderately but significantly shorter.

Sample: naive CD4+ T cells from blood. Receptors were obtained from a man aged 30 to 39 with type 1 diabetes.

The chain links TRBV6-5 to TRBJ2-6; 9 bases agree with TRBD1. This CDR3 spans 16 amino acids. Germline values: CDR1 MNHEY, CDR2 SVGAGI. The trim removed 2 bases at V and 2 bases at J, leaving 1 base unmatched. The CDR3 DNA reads TGTGCCAGCAGTTACGGGGACAGGGCTGGGGCCAACGTCCTGACTTTC. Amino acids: CASSYGDRAGANVLTF.

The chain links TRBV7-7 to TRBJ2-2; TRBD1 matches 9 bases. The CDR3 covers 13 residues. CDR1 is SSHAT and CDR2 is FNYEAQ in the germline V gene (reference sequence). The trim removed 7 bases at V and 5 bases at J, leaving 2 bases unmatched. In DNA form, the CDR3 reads TGTGCCAGCACGGGACAGGGTACCGGGGAGCTGTTTTTT. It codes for CASTGQGTGELFF.

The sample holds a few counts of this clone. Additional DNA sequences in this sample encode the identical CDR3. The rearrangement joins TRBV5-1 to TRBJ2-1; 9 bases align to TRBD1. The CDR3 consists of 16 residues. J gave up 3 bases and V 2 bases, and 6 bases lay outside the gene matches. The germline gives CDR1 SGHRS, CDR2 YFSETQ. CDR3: CASSLQGAGSYNEQFF. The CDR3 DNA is TGCGCCAGCAGCTTACAGGGGGCAGGTAGCTACAATGAGCAGTTCTTC.

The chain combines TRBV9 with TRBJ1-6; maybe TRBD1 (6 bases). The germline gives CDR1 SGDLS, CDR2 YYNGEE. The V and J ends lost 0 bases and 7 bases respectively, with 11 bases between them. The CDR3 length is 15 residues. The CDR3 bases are TGTGCCAGCAGCGTAGGGACAGCCCCAAATTCACCCCTCCACTTT. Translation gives CASSVGTAPNSPLHF.

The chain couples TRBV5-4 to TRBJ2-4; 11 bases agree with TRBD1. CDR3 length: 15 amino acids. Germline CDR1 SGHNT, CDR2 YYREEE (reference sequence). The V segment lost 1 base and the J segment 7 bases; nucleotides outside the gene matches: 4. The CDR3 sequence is CASSLFGTGGNIQYF. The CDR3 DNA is TGTGCCAGCAGCTTGTTTGGGACAGGGGGGAACATTCAGTACTTC.

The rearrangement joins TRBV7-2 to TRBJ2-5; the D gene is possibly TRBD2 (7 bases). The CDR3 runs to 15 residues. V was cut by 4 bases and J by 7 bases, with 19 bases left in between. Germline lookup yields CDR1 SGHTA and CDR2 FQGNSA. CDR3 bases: TGTGCCAGCAGCTCTATGTCGGGGGGCGCCGGGACCCAGTACTTC. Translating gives CASSSMSGGAGTQYF. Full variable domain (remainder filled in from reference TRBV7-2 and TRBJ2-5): GAGVSQSPSNKVTEKGKDVELRCDPISGHTALYWYRQSLGQGLEFLIYFQGNSAPDKSGLPSDRFSAERTGGSVSTLTIQRTQQEDSAVYLCASSSMSGGAGTQYFGPGTRLLVL.

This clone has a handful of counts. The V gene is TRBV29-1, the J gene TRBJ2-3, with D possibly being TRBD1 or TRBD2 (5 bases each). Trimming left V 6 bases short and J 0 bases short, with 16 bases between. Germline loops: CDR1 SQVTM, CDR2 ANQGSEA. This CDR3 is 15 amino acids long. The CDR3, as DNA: TGCAGCGTCTCCTCGGGGCCCTCTAGCACAGATACGCAGTATTTT. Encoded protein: CSVSSGPSSTDTQYF.

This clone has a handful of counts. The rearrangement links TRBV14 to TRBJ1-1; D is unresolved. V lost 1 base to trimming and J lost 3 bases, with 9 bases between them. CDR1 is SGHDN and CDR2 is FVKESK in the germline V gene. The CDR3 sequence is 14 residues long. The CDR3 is CASSQVVSYTEAFF. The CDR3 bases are TGTGCCAGCAGCCAAGTGGTATCCTACACTGAAGCTTTCTTT.